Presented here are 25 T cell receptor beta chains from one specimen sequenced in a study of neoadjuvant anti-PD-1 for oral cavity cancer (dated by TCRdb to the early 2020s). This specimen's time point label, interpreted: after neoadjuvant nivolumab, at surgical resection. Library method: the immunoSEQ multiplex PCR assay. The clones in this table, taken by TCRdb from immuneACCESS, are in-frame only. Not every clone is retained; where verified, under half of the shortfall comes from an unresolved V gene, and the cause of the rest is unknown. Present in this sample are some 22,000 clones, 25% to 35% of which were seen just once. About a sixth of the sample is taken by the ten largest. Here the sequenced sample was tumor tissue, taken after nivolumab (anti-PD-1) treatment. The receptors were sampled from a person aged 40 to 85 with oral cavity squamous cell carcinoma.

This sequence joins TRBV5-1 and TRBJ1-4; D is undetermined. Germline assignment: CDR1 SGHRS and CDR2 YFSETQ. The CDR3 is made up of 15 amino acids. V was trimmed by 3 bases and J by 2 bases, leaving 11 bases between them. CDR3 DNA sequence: TGCGCCAGCAGCTCCGGATCCACTACTAATGAAAAACTGTTTTTT. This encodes CASSSGSTTNEKLFF.

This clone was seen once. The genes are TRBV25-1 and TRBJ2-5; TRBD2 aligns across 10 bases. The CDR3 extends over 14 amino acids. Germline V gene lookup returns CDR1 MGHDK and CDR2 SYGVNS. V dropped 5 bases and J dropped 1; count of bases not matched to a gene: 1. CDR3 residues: CASSKREGQETQYF. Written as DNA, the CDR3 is TGTGCCAGCAGTAAGCGGGAGGGCCAAGAGACCCAGTACTTC.

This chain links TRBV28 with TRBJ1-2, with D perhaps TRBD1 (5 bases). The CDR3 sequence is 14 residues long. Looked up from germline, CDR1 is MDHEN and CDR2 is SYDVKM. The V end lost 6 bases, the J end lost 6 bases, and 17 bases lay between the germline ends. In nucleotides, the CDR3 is TGTGCCAGCAGCCCCGGGACGACATGGGATGGCTACACCTTC. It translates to CASSPGTTWDGYTF.

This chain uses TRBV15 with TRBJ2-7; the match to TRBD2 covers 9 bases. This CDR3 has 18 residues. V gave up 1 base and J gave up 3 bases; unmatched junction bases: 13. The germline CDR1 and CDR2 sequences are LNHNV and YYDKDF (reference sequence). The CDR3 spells CATSRGALGLAGNYEQYF. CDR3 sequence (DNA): TGTGCCACCAGCAGAGGGGCCTTGGGGCTAGCGGGAAACTACGAGCAGTACTTC.

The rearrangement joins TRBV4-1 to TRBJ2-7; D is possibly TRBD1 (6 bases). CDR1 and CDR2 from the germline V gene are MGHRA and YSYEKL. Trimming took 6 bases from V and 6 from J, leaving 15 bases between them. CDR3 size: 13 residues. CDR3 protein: CASRGIQGTEQYF. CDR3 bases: TGCGCCAGCAGGGGGATACAGGGAACCGAGCAGTACTTC.

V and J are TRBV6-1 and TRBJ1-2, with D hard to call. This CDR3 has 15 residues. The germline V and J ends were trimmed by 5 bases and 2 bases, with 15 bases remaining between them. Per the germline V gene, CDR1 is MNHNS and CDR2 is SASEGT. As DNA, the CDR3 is TGTGCCAGCAGTATTGGACCCTACGACAACTATGGCTACACCTTC. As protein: CASSIGPYDNYGYTF.

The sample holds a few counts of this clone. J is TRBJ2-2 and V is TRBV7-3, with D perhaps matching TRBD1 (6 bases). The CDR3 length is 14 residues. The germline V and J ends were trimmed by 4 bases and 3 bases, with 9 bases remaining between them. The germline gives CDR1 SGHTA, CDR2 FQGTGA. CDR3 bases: TGTGCCAGCAGCTCCCAGGGGCACACCGGGGAGCTGTTTTTT. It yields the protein CASSSQGHTGELFF.

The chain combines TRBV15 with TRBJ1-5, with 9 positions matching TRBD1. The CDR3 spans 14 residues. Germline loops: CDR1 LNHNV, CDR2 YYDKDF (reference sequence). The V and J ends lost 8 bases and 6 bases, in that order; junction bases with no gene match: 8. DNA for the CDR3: TGTGCCACCGGCCGAGACAGGGGGAGTCAGCCCCAGCATTTT. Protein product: CATGRDRGSQPQHF.

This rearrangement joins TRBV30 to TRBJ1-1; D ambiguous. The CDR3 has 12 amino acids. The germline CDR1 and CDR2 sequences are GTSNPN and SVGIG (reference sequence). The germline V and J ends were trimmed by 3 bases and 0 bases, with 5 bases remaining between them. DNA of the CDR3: TGTGCCTGGAGCCGCCTGAACACTGAAGCTTTCTTT. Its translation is CAWSRLNTEAFF.

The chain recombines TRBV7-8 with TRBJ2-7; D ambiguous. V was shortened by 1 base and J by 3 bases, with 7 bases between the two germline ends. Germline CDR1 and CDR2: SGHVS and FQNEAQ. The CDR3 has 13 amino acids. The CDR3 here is CASSLDRNYEQYF. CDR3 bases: TGTGCCAGCAGCTTAGATAGAAACTACGAGCAGTACTTC. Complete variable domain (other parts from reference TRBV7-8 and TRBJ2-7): GAGVSQSPRYKVAKRGQDVALRCDPISGHVSLFWYQQALGQGPEFLTYFQNEAQLDKSGLPSDRFFAERPEGSVSTLKIQRTQQEDSAVYLCASSLDRNYEQYFGPGTRLTVT.

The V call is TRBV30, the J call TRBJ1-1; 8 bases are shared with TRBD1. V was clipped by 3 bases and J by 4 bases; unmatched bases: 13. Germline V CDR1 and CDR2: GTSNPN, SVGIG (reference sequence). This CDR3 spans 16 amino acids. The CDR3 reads CAWRPPGTGRFTEAFF. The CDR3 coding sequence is TGTGCCTGGAGGCCTCCCGGGACAGGACGGTTCACTGAAGCTTTCTTT.

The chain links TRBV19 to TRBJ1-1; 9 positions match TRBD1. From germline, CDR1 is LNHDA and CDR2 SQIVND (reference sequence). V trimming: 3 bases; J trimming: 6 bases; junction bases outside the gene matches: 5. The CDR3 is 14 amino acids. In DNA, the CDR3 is TGTGCCAGTAGTATCCCTGGACAGGGGTCTGAAGCTTTCTTT. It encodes CASSIPGQGSEAFF. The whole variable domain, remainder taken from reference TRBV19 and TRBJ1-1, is DGGITQSPKYLFRKEGQNVTLSCEQNLNHDAMYWYRQDPGQGLRLIYYSQIVNDFQKGDIAEGYSVSREKKESFPLTVTSAQKNPTAFYLCASSIPGQGSEAFFGQGTRLTVV.

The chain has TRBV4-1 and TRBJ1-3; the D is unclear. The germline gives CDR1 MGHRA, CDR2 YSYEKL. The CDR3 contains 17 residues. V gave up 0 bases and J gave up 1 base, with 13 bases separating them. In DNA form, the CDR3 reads TGCGCCAGCAGCCAAGATCGTACGGCGCTATCTGGAAACACCATATATTTT. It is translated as CASSQDRTALSGNTIYF.

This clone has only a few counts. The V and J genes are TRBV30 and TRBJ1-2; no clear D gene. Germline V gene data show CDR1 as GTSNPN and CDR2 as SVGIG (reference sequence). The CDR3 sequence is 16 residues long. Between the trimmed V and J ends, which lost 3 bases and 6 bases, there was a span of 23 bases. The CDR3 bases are TGTGCCTGGAGCTCCACGGACCGATATCCTGGGGATGGCTACACCTTC. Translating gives CAWSSTDRYPGDGYTF.

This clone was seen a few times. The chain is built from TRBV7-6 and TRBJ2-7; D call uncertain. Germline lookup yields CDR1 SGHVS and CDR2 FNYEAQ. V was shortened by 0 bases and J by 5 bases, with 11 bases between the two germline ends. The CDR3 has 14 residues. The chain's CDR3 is CASSLAGVFDEQYF. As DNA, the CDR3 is TGTGCCAGCAGCTTAGCTGGGGTTTTTGACGAGCAGTACTTC.

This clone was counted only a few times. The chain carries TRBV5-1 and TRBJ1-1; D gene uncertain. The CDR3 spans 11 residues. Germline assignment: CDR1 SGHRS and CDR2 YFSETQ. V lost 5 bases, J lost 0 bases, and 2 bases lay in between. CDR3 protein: CASRLNTEAFF. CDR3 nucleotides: TGCGCCAGCAGGCTGAACACTGAAGCTTTCTTT.

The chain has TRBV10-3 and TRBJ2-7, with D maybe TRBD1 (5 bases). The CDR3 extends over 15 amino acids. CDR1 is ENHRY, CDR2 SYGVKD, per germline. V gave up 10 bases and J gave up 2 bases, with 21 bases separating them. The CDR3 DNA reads TGTGCCACCAAAAACCCCAGGGAACCCCCCTACGAGCAGTACTTC. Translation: CATKNPREPPYEQYF.

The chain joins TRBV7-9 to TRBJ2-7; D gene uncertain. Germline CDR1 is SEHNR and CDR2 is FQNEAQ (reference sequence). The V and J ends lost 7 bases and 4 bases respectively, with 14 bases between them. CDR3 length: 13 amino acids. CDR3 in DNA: TGTGCCAGCACCAATTCCCATCTTTACGAGCAGTACTTC. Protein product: CASTNSHLYEQYF.

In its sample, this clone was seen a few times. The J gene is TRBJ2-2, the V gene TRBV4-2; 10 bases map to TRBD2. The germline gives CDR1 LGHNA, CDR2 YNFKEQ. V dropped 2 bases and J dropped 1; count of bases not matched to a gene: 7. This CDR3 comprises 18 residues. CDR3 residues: CASSQPPGLAENTGELFF. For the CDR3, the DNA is TGTGCCAGCAGCCAACCTCCCGGACTAGCGGAGAACACCGGGGAGCTGTTTTTT.

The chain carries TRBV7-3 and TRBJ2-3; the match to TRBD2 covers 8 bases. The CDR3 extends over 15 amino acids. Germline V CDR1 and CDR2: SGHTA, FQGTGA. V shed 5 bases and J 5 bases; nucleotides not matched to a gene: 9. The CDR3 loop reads CASSPTGAGGDTQYF. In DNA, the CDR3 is TGTGCCAGCAGCCCTACTGGGGCGGGGGGAGATACGCAGTATTTT.

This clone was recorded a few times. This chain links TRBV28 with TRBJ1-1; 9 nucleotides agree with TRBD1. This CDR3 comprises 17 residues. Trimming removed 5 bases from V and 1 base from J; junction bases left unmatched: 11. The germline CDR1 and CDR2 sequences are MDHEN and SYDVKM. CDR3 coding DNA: TGTGCCAGCAGTGGAACAGGGGGCTGGGGCGAGAACACTGAAGCTTTCTTT. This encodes CASSGTGGWGENTEAFF.

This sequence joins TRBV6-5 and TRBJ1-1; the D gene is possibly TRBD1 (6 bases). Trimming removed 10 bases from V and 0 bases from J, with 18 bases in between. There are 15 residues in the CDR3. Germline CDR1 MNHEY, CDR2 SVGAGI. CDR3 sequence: CATKEVNRVNTEAFF. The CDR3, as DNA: TGTGCCACGAAAGAGGTGAACAGGGTGAACACTGAAGCTTTCTTT.

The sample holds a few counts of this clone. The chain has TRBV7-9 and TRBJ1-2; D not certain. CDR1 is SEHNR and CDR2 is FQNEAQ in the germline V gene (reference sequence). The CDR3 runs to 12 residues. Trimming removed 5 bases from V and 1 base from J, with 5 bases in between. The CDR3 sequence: CASSTSNYGYTF. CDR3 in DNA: TGTGCCAGCAGCACCAGTAACTATGGCTACACCTTC.

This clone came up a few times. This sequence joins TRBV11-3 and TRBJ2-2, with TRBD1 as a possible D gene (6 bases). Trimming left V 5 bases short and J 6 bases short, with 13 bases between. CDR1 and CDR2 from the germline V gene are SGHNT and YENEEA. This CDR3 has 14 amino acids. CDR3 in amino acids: CASSTGMYSGELFF. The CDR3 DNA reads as TGTGCCAGCAGCACAGGGATGTATTCCGGGGAGCTGTTTTTT.

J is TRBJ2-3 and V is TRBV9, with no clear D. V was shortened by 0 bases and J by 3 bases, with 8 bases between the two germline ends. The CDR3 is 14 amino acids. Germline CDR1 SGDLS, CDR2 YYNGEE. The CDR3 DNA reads TGTGCCAGCAGCGTAGGGACCTATACAGATACGCAGTATTTT. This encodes CASSVGTYTDTQYF.